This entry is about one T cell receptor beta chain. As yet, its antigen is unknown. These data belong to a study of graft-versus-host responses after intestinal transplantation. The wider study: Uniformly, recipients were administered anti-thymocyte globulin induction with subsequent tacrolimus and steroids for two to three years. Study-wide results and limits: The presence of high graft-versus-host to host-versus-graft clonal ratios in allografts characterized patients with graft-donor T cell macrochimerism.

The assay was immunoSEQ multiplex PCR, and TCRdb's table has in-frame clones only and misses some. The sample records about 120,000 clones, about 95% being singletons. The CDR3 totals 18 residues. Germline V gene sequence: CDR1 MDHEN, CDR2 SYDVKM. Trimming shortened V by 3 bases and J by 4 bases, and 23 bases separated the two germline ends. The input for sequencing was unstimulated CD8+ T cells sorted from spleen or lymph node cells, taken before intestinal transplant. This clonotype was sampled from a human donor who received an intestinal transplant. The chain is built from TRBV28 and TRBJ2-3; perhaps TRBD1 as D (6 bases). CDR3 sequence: CASSFFGQRSLRADTQYF. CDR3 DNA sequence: TGTGCCAGCAGTTTCTTCGGACAGAGGAGTTTGAGGGCAGATACGCAGTATTTT.